The next 5 T cell receptor beta chains were all read from a single sample in a study of blood T cell repertoires in COVID-19. TCRdb keeps only in-frame clones here, not all; method: immunoSEQ multiplex PCR. The data show about 220,000 clones, around 80% seen once. Material: peripheral blood. All receptors come from a man younger than 45 with active or convalescent COVID-19.

V gene TRBV11-2 combines with J gene TRBJ1-1, with D maybe TRBD1 (5 bases). Trimming took 5 bases from V and 8 from J, leaving 18 bases between them. CDR3 length equals 14 residues. The V gene's germline CDR1 is SGHAT and CDR2 FQNNGV. The CDR3 protein is CASSPWTRLMEAFF. The CDR3 nucleotides are TGTGCCAGCAGCCCCTGGACACGCCTGATGGAAGCTTTCTTT.

The chain combines TRBV7-2 with TRBJ2-7, with D maybe TRBD1 (6 bases). This CDR3 comprises 15 residues. Germline-derived CDR1 and CDR2 are SGHTA and FQGNSA. V was cut by 0 bases and J by 4 bases, with 13 bases left in between. Here the CDR3 DNA reads TGTGCCAGCAGCTTAGCCTGGGGGCGAACTTACGAGCAGTACTTC. It encodes CASSLAWGRTYEQYF.

The chain carries TRBV28 and TRBJ2-7; 8 positions agree with TRBD2. The length of the CDR3 is 14 residues. Per the germline V gene, CDR1 is MDHEN and CDR2 is SYDVKM. J gave up 4 bases and V 1 base, and 3 bases lay outside the gene matches. The CDR3 nucleotides are TGTGCCAGCAGTTTATCAGCGGGAGTATACGAGCAGTACTTC. The encoded protein is CASSLSAGVYEQYF.

This rearrangement joins TRBV6-5 to TRBJ1-2; weak D call: TRBD1 (5 bases). Germline CDR1 reads MNHEY; CDR2 reads SVGAGI. The V end lost 0 bases, the J end lost 8 bases, and 16 bases lay between the germline ends. This CDR3 region has 15 residues. The CDR3 spells CASSYSRKGANGYTF. The DNA of the CDR3 is TGTGCCAGCAGTTACTCGAGGAAAGGGGCAAACGGCTACACCTTC.

In this sample, this clone turned up a few times. The chain joins TRBV14 to TRBJ2-3, with D possibly being TRBD1 (6 bases). The CDR3 contains 16 residues. V lost 2 bases, J lost 4 bases, and 16 bases lay in between. Germline CDR1 SGHDN, CDR2 FVKESK. CDR3 DNA: TGTGCCAGCAGCCAAAATGCGGGCAGGGGAGCAGATACGCAGTATTTT. Its translation is CASSQNAGRGADTQYF.